The clone carrying this TCR beta chain was detected many times. For TCR beta, libraries came from iRepertoire HTBI primers and Arm-PCR of CDR3 regions. MiXCR, applied by TCRdb to the multiplex PCR reads, yields one record per CDR3 protein. The sample lists a few hundred thousand distinct CDR3 sequences; roughly 10% were seen once. The source of the sample is a study of regulatory T cells in long-lasting Graves disease. Time point given: newly diagnosed GD, antithyroid drugs for less than 3 months. RNA from PBMCs was the source of the TCR library. The data also belong to a second study, concerning T cells in Graves' hyperthyroidism and ophthalmopathy.

The receptor was derived from a woman between 18 and 30 years old with Graves disease. The sample here was peripheral blood mononuclear cells (PBMCs), taken at new diagnosis, from a patient treated with antithyroid drugs.

The CDR3 nucleotides are TGTGCCAGCAGTTATGAGCGGTCCCACTCCTACGAGCAGTACTTC. Amino acid sequence: CASSYERSHSYEQYF. The chain carries TRBV6-5 and TRBJ2-7; weak D call: TRBD2 (5 bases). The germline V gene encodes CDR1 MNHEY and CDR2 SVGAGI. Trimming removed 3 bases at V and 0 bases at J, with 12 bases between. This CDR3 has 15 residues.